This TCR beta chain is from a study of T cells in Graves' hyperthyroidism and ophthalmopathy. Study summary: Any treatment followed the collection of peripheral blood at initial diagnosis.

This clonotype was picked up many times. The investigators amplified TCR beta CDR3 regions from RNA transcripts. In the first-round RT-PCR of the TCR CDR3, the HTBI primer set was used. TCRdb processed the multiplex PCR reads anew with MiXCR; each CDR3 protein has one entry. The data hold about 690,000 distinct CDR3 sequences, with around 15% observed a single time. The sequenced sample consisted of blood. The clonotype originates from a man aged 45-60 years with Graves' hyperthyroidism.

The CDR3 region has the DNA TGTGCCAGCAGCTTATATGACAGGGTATGGGAGACCCAGTACTTC. Translated, it gives CASSLYDRVWETQYF. J is TRBJ2-5 and V is TRBV11-2; the match to TRBD1 covers 7 bases. The CDR3 length is 15 residues. Germline loops: CDR1 SGHAT, CDR2 FQNNGV. With V trimmed by 2 bases and J by 5 bases, 8 bases remained unmatched. Variable domain in full (rest from reference TRBV11-2 and TRBJ2-5): EAGVAQSPRYKIIEKRQSVAFWCNPISGHATLYWYQQILGQGPKLLIQFQNNGVVDDSQLPKDRFSAERLKGVDSTLKIQPAKLEDSAVYLCASSLYDRVWETQYFGPGTRLLVL.